This T cell receptor beta chain was recovered during a study of Graves' ophthalmopathy and Graves' hyperthyroidism. Study-level findings and limits: A model of 13 signatures distinguished ophthalmopathy from stable hyperthyroidism at 87.88% sensitivity and around 81% specificity. Ophthalmopathy progression was predicted by the model at 70.59% sensitivity and about 72% specificity. Blood contained most expanded thyroid clonotypes exceeding 0.001 frequency.

This clonotype was recorded many times. No antigen is known for it. TCR beta CDR3 amplification used RNA transcripts. First-round RT-PCR employed HTBI primers, with a second-round multiplex PCR after it. TCRdb reprocessed the multiplex PCR reads via MiXCR and lists one record per CDR3 protein. The sample holds around 1.1 million distinct CDR3 sequences, about 40% seen once. This CDR3 has 15 amino acids. The germline V and J ends were trimmed by 4 bases and 3 bases, with 16 bases remaining between them. Per germline, CDR1 SGHVS and CDR2 FNYEAQ. This clonotype was obtained from an adult man with Graves' hyperthyroidism. The sample was peripheral blood or thyroid tissue (not recorded which). The V gene is TRBV7-6, the J gene TRBJ2-7; no definite D call. CDR3 in DNA: TGTGCCAGCAGCTGGTTTTTCGAGGAAGGCTACGAGCAGTACTTC. It is translated as CASSWFFEEGYEQYF.